Reported below is one T cell receptor beta chain. Its specificity is not known. CD45RA-negative memory and CD45RA+ naive subsets were split from the CD4+ cells. The data are from a study of shared clonotypes between healthy human individuals. Per the authors' pipeline: From ImmunoSEQ came sequences covering only the junction and carrying no quality scores, so filtering differed. Measured with immunoSEQ multiplex PCR; TCRdb has only the in-frame clones, and not every one. V and J calls and clone size are as listed in that table; D and trimming were resolved from the DNA. The sample includes approximately 2.3 million clones, approximately 93% of them seen just once. The study's findings and limits: Sequencing depth was expected to influence donor clonotype sharing.

The specimen sequenced was naive CD4+ T cells from PBMCs. Subset described: CD45RA+ positively selected. The TCR was taken from a man between 18 and 29 years old in good health. Some clones in this sample may be carry-over from other donors' samples.

The CDR3 DNA is TGTGCCAGCAGTTTAAAGCTCGCCGGGCCCTCTGGAAACACCATATATTTT. Translating it yields CASSLKLAGPSGNTIYF. The chain is built from TRBV28 and TRBJ1-3; D remains unclear. The V end was cut by 2 bases, the J end by 0 bases, with 14 bases between. Germline CDR1 and CDR2: MDHEN and SYDVKM. The CDR3 runs 17 residues.